A selection of T cell receptor beta chains follows, all from one sample in a study of shared clonotypes between healthy human individuals. TCRdb's copy holds only in-frame clones and misses some; the assay was immunoSEQ multiplex PCR. The data contain roughly 1.5 million clones, approximately 98% of them singletons. Sequencing input: naive CD4+ T cells sorted from blood. The receptors shown here come from a young man in good health. Each CDR3 is given with its conserved first and last residue. D genes are given only for firm matches. Clone size, where shown, is once, few, many, or a class for clones that have expanded.

J gene: TRBJ2-2; V gene: TRBV30; clone size: -; D gene: -; CDR3 protein: CAWRYRPNTGELFF; CDR3 DNA: TGTGCCTGGAGGTACAGACCGAACACCGGGGAGCTGTTTTTT
J gene: TRBJ2-2; V gene: TRBV10-3; clone size: once; D gene: TRBD2; CDR3 protein: CAISEKTSGPTGELFF; CDR3 DNA: TGTGCCATCAGTGAAAAGACTAGCGGGCCCACCGGGGAGCTGTTTTTT
J gene: TRBJ2-1; V gene: TRBV5-1; clone size: once; D gene: -; CDR3 protein: CASSLGVNEQFF; CDR3 DNA: TGCGCCAGCAGCTTGGGGGTGAATGAGCAGTTCTTC
J gene: TRBJ2-1; V gene: TRBV6-5; clone size: -; D gene: TRBD2; CDR3 protein: CASSTSGVHFGEQFF; CDR3 DNA: TGTGCCAGCAGTACTAGCGGTGTCCATTTTGGTGAGCAGTTCTTC
J gene: TRBJ1-4; V gene: TRBV7-2; clone size: -; D gene: -; CDR3 protein: CASSLGRDNEKLFF; CDR3 DNA: TGTGCCAGCAGCCTGGGACGGGACAATGAAAAACTGTTTTTT
J gene: TRBJ1-2; V gene: TRBV10-2; clone size: -; D gene: -; CDR3 protein: CASSEPFEDTRSYGYTF; CDR3 DNA: TGCGCCAGCAGTGAGCCCTTTGAGGACACCAGATCCTATGGCTACACCTTC
J gene: TRBJ1-2; V gene: TRBV15; clone size: -; D gene: -; CDR3 protein: CATSRGGTSDSNYGYTF; CDR3 DNA: TGTGCCACCAGCAGAGGCGGGACATCAGATTCGAACTATGGCTACACCTTC
J gene: TRBJ2-1; V gene: TRBV9; clone size: -; D gene: TRBD2; CDR3 protein: CASSGTSGHNEQFF; CDR3 DNA: TGTGCCAGCAGCGGGACTAGCGGCCACAATGAGCAGTTCTTC
J gene: TRBJ2-7; V gene: TRBV11-3; clone size: -; D gene: TRBD1; CDR3 protein: CASSSGVGTGRSYEQYF; CDR3 DNA: TGTGCCAGCAGCTCCGGGGTTGGGACAGGGCGCTCCTACGAGCAGTACTTC
J gene: TRBJ2-7; V gene: TRBV5-4; clone size: -; D gene: TRBD1; CDR3 protein: CASGTADSYEQYF; CDR3 DNA: TGTGCCAGCGGGACAGCTGACTCCTACGAGCAGTACTTC
J gene: TRBJ1-5; V gene: TRBV19; clone size: -; D gene: -; CDR3 protein: CASSILLNQPQHF; CDR3 DNA: TGTGCCAGTAGTATTTTACTAAATCAGCCCCAGCATTTT
J gene: TRBJ2-5; V gene: TRBV7-7; clone size: -; D gene: -; CDR3 protein: CASSLREQGETQYF; CDR3 DNA: TGTGCCAGCAGCTTGAGGGAGCAGGGAGAGACCCAGTACTTC
J gene: TRBJ1-2; V gene: TRBV6-5; clone size: -; D gene: -; CDR3 protein: CASSYTPDPNYGYTF; CDR3 DNA: TGTGCCAGCAGTTACACGCCCGATCCCAACTATGGCTACACCTTC
J gene: TRBJ2-1; V gene: TRBV6-6; clone size: -; D gene: -; CDR3 protein: CASSDRTFYNEQFF; CDR3 DNA: TGTGCCAGCAGCGACAGAACATTCTACAATGAGCAGTTCTTC
J gene: TRBJ1-5; V gene: TRBV28; clone size: -; D gene: TRBD1; CDR3 protein: CATSGQGYQPQHF; CDR3 DNA: TGTGCCACTTCGGGACAGGGCTATCAGCCCCAGCATTTT
J gene: TRBJ2-2; V gene: TRBV9; clone size: -; D gene: TRBD1; CDR3 protein: CASSVATGGRTGELFF; CDR3 DNA: TGTGCCAGCAGCGTAGCGACAGGGGGTCGGACCGGGGAGCTGTTTTTT
J gene: TRBJ2-2; V gene: TRBV6-4; clone size: -; D gene: -; CDR3 protein: CASSDSGFGTLANTGELFF; CDR3 DNA: TGTGCCAGCAGTGACTCGGGGTTTGGCACTTTGGCGAACACCGGGGAGCTGTTTTTT
J gene: TRBJ2-2; V gene: TRBV9; clone size: -; D gene: -; CDR3 protein: CASSVGVQTGELFF; CDR3 DNA: TGTGCCAGCAGCGTAGGAGTCCAGACCGGGGAGCTGTTTTTT
J gene: TRBJ2-3; V gene: TRBV6-4; clone size: -; D gene: TRBD2; CDR3 protein: CASSVLAGGSTDTQYF; CDR3 DNA: TGTGCCAGCAGTGTCCTAGCGGGAGGGAGCACAGATACGCAGTATTTT
J gene: TRBJ2-1; V gene: TRBV6-6; clone size: -; D gene: -; CDR3 protein: CASTPTRLAEEQFF; CDR3 DNA: TGTGCCAGCACCCCTACTAGGTTGGCGGAGGAGCAGTTCTTC
J gene: TRBJ2-5; V gene: TRBV5-1; clone size: -; D gene: -; CDR3 protein: CASSLVAGPGIETQYF; CDR3 DNA: TGCGCCAGCAGCTTGGTGGCAGGTCCCGGTATTGAGACCCAGTACTTC
J gene: TRBJ2-5; V gene: TRBV5-4; clone size: -; D gene: -; CDR3 protein: CASSLGADYQETQYF; CDR3 DNA: TGTGCCAGCAGCTTGGGTGCCGACTACCAAGAGACCCAGTACTTC
J gene: TRBJ2-1; V gene: TRBV28; clone size: -; D gene: TRBD1; CDR3 protein: CASSVDTGVRSYNEQFF; CDR3 DNA: TGTGCCAGCAGCGTCGATACAGGGGTCCGCTCCTACAATGAGCAGTTCTTC
J gene: TRBJ2-7; V gene: TRBV18; clone size: -; D gene: TRBD1; CDR3 protein: CASSPGQGISYEQYF; CDR3 DNA: TGTGCCAGCTCACCGGGACAGGGGATCTCCTACGAGCAGTACTTC
J gene: TRBJ2-3; V gene: TRBV5-4; clone size: -; D gene: -; CDR3 protein: CASSLDADTQYF; CDR3 DNA: TGTGCCAGCAGCTTGGACGCAGATACGCAGTATTTT
J gene: TRBJ1-1; V gene: TRBV19; clone size: -; D gene: TRBD1; CDR3 protein: CASSIVGLGRGYTEAFF; CDR3 DNA: TGTGCCAGTAGTATAGTAGGTCTCGGCAGGGGGTACACTGAAGCTTTCTTT
J gene: TRBJ1-1; V gene: TRBV12-5; clone size: -; D gene: -; CDR3 protein: CASGLGTGGQVNTEAFF; CDR3 DNA: TGTGCTAGTGGTTTGGGGACCGGCGGGCAGGTGAACACTGAAGCTTTCTTT
J gene: TRBJ1-4; V gene: TRBV25-1; clone size: -; D gene: TRBD1; CDR3 protein: CASSDLDRGREKLFF; CDR3 DNA: TGTGCCAGCAGTGATCTCGACAGGGGTCGTGAAAAACTGTTTTTT
J gene: TRBJ2-5; V gene: TRBV2; clone size: few; D gene: TRBD1; CDR3 protein: CASNDRGWETQYF; CDR3 DNA: TGTGCCAGCAACGACAGGGGTTGGGAGACCCAGTACTTC
J gene: TRBJ2-7; V gene: TRBV7-6; clone size: -; D gene: -; CDR3 protein: CASSPRRLGEQYF; CDR3 DNA: TGTGCCAGCAGCCCCCGCCGACTCGGCGAGCAGTACTTC